Following are 25 T cell receptor beta chains from one sample sequenced in a study of monozygotic twins with inflammatory bowel disease. TCRdb reprocessed the 5' RACE reads and reports one entry per CDR3 protein, with no DNA. Seen in this sample are 150,000 to 200,000 distinct CDR3 sequences; the ten most common clones hold around 7.2%. Material for sequencing was blood. Receptors originate from a human donor with ulcerative colitis or Crohn's disease, or a healthy co-twin of an affected twin (not recorded which).

This sequence joins TRBV20-1 and TRBJ2-7; checking the TCRdb D call of TRBD1 is not possible without DNA. Germline assignment: CDR1 DFQATT and CDR2 SNEGSKA (reference sequence). There are 12 residues in the CDR3. This CDR3 is CSAQGGVYEQYF.

The V gene is TRBV29-1, the J gene TRBJ1-1; TCRdb's assignment of TRBD1 cannot be checked, as there is no DNA. Germline V gene data show CDR1 as SQVTM and CDR2 as ANQGSEA. The CDR3 runs 13 residues. The CDR3 is CSAAGTGDTEAFF.

The rearrangement joins TRBV10-3 to TRBJ2-1. Germline CDR1 is ENHRY and CDR2 is SYGVKD. The CDR3 spans 12 residues. CDR3 residues: CAIRGWSNEQFF.

The rearrangement uses TRBV18 and TRBJ1-3; the TRBD1 assignment by TCRdb is unverifiable without DNA. Per germline, CDR1 KGHSH and CDR2 LQKENI. The CDR3 covers 13 residues. The CDR3 loop reads CASSPGEGNTIYF.

The gene calls are TRBV7-9 and TRBJ1-1. Looked up from germline, CDR1 is SEHNR and CDR2 is FQNEAQ (reference sequence). This CDR3 contains 13 residues. CDR3 sequence reads: CASSREGGTEAFF.

The CDR3 sequence: CASSPAGQGGDTEAFF. The V and J genes are TRBV4-1 and TRBJ1-1; with no DNA, the TCRdb D assignment of TRBD1 cannot be verified. The CDR3 has 16 residues. Germline V gene lookup returns CDR1 MGHRA and CDR2 YSYEKL.

The rearrangement links TRBV7-6 to TRBJ2-3; TCRdb returns TRBD2, unconfirmable since there is no DNA. The CDR3 is 16 amino acids. Germline V gene lookup returns CDR1 SGHVS and CDR2 FNYEAQ. The CDR3 is CASSFRLAGDTDTQYF.

The chain has TRBV29-1 and TRBJ2-5; TCRdb names TRBD1, which stays unverified in the absence of DNA. The CDR3 runs to 15 residues. Germline lookup yields CDR1 SQVTM and CDR2 ANQGSEA. CDR3 sequence: CSVEGDLRDIETQYF.

The chain joins TRBV28 to TRBJ1-4; TCRdb names TRBD1, which stays unverified in the absence of DNA. Per germline, CDR1 MDHEN and CDR2 SYDVKM. CDR3 size: 15 residues. The CDR3 loop reads CASSPRTAFNEKLFF.

The V and J genes are TRBV2 and TRBJ2-7. Germline V gene data show CDR1 as SNHLY and CDR2 as FYNNEI. The CDR3 sequence is 13 residues long. This CDR3 reads CAIFGKSSYEQYF.

The chain uses TRBV27 and TRBJ2-7. Germline V lookup: CDR1 MNHEY, CDR2 SMNVEV (reference sequence). The CDR3 is 13 amino acids. CDR3 region: CASSLIGSHEQYF.

This chain joins TRBV12-3 or TRBV12-4 and TRBJ1-5; lacking DNA, the TRBD1 call made by TCRdb goes unchecked. The CDR3 spans 15 residues. This CDR3 reads CASIPGGAGNQPQHF.

The CDR3 sequence is CASSLSRTGEQFF. The chain couples TRBV14 to TRBJ2-1; TCRdb lists TRBD2, though no DNA is available to test this call. CDR1 SGHDN and CDR2 FVKESK come from the germline V gene. The CDR3 extends over 13 amino acids.

The rearrangement uses TRBV10-2 and TRBJ2-6. This CDR3 region has 13 residues. Germline V gene lookup returns CDR1 WSHSY and CDR2 SAAADI. This chain's CDR3 is CASSDQETNVLTF.

The chain combines TRBV5-1 with TRBJ1-6. Germline CDR1 SGHRS, CDR2 YFSETQ. The CDR3 covers 14 residues. CDR3 amino acids: CASSLGEYNSPLHF. The full variable domain, with the rest looked up from reference TRBV5-1 and TRBJ1-6, is KAGVTQTPRYLIKTRGQQVTLSCSPISGHRSVSWYQQTPGQGLQFLFEYFSETQRNKGNFPGRFSGRQFSNSRSEMNVSTLELGDSALYLCASSLGEYNSPLHFGNGTRLTVT.

V usage is TRBV20-1 and J usage is TRBJ2-7; TCRdb's D call, TRBD1, is unchecked because there is no DNA. CDR3 size: 14 residues. Germline V gene data show CDR1 as DFQATT and CDR2 as SNEGSKA (reference sequence). This CDR3 is CSAEDRARRPEQYF.

The V and J genes are TRBV14 and TRBJ2-2; with no DNA, the TCRdb D assignment of TRBD2 cannot be verified. Germline values: CDR1 SGHDN, CDR2 FVKESK. There are 14 residues in the CDR3. The CDR3 loop reads CASSRRVETGELFF.

The chain combines TRBV11-2 with TRBJ2-3; TCRdb lists TRBD2, though no DNA is available to test this call. Germline V lookup: CDR1 SGHAT, CDR2 FQNNGV. The CDR3 is made up of 16 amino acids. This CDR3 reads CASSLPQVGPTDTQYF.

The chain couples TRBV20-1 to TRBJ2-5; TCRdb picks TRBD2, but there is no DNA to check that call. This CDR3 comprises 19 residues. Germline assignment: CDR1 DFQATT and CDR2 SNEGSKA (reference sequence). CDR3 amino acids: CSARAGWSLAGVALETQYF.

J is TRBJ2-3 and V is TRBV10-3; with no DNA, the TCRdb D assignment of TRBD2 cannot be verified. This CDR3 has 14 residues. Germline V gene data show CDR1 as ENHRY and CDR2 as SYGVKD. The CDR3 loop reads CAIKGGSGTDTQYF.

J is TRBJ1-1 and V is TRBV7-9; the D call of TRBD1 rests on TCRdb alone, since no DNA is present to check it. There are 15 residues in the CDR3. Germline CDR1 SEHNR, CDR2 FQNEAQ (reference sequence). The CDR3 protein is CASSLTRGENTEAFF.

V and J are TRBV19 and TRBJ1-2; TCRdb's assignment of TRBD1 cannot be checked, as there is no DNA. Germline V CDR1 and CDR2: LNHDA, SQIVND (reference sequence). CDR3 length equals 14 residues. The CDR3 loop is CASSPPDRYYGYTF. Based on the CDR3 plus reference TRBV19 and TRBJ1-2, the full variable domain is DGGITQSPKYLFRKEGQNVTLSCEQNLNHDAMYWYRQDPGQGLRLIYYSQIVNDFQKGDIAEGYSVSREKKESFPLTVTSAQKNPTAFYLCASSPPDRYYGYTFGSGTRLTVV.

The chain employs TRBV18 and TRBJ1-1. The CDR3 runs to 13 residues. The germline gives CDR1 KGHSH, CDR2 LQKENI. CDR3 sequence reads: CASSSQEGTEAFF.

The chain joins TRBV5-1 to TRBJ2-6; TCRdb selects TRBD1, and the lack of DNA leaves this call unchecked. Per the germline V gene, CDR1 is SGHRS and CDR2 is YFSETQ. This CDR3 region has 19 residues. CDR3 in amino acids: CASSLDPLQGNSGANVLTF.

The CDR3: CASSLKAGGGDEQFF. The chain recombines TRBV6-1 with TRBJ2-1; TCRdb proposes TRBD2, but this gene call is untestable without DNA. Germline-derived CDR1 and CDR2 are MNHNS and SASEGT. CDR3 length: 15 residues.